A selection of T cell receptor beta chains follows, all from one sample in a study of OX40 agonist ivuxolimab in advanced cancers. TCRdb's table, derived via immunoSEQ multiplex PCR, lists solely in-frame clones and lacks some. The sample has about 62,000 clones, approximately 81% seen once. Sample: CD4+ or CD8+ T cells sorted from blood, taken in a trial of the OX40 agonist ivuxolimab. These receptors were taken from an adult with an advanced solid tumor such as melanoma, head and neck, liver or kidney cancer. CDR3s include the opening cysteine and the closing phenylalanine or tryptophan. The D gene is left open where the match is weak.

TRBD2	TRBJ2-3	TRBV7-9	CASSLSRLAGVDTQYF
.	TRBJ1-2	TRBV7-9	CASSLAGRQSGYTF
.	.	TRBV7-9	CASSGLAPSSYEQYF
.	TRBJ1-1	TRBV10-3	CAISELRGTEAFF
TRBD2	TRBJ2-7	TRBV19	CASSISGSSYEQYF
.	TRBJ1-3	TRBV15	CATSRDRGTGNTIYF
.	TRBJ1-1	TRBV9	CASSASVGGQTDDTEAFF
.	TRBJ2-2	TRBV5-6	CASSAGGGRVDTGELFF
.	TRBJ2-7	TRBV6-6	CASNSWSGEQYF
TRBD1	TRBJ1-1	TRBV2	CASKTTGAMNTEAFF
.	TRBJ2-7	TRBV7-7	CASSPSTAADEQYF
TRBD2	TRBJ2-7	TRBV28	CASNLSGGSYEQYF
.	TRBJ2-2	TRBV7-6	CASSLSWGAQTGELFF
TRBD2	TRBJ2-3	TRBV10-1	CASSLGLAGDPDTQYF
.	TRBJ2-3	TRBV6-5	CASSIPGRLADTQYF
.	TRBJ1-1	TRBV2	CASRGGWGTEAFF
.	TRBJ2-3	TRBV30	CAWIEGRGTDTQYF
.	TRBJ2-7	TRBV28	CASATGSYEQYF
.	TRBJ2-3	TRBV7-9	CASSLPGDDLGTDTQYF
.	TRBJ2-2	TRBV7-8	CASSLGGGQTGELFF
TRBD1	TRBJ2-7	TRBV6-6	CASSYRTGTPYEQYF
TRBD2	TRBJ2-3	TRBV27	CASSLTSGGGTDTQYF
.	TRBJ1-5	TRBV9	CASSAGAGGSNQPQHF
.	TRBJ2-7	TRBV7-6	CASSSHPGGGEQYF
.	.	TRBV7-8	CASSSGAGSSYEQYF
TRBD1	TRBJ2-2	TRBV19	CASSTHRGQGTGELFF
TRBD1	TRBJ1-4	TRBV19	CASSPGQLNEKLFF
.	TRBJ2-7	TRBV7-9	CASSVSVREQYF
TRBD1	TRBJ1-6	TRBV19	CASSDRGLSPLHF
.	TRBJ1-5	TRBV19	CASGQPNQPQHF
TRBD2	TRBJ2-3	TRBV7-9	CASSPILGGGASADTQYF
TRBD2	TRBJ2-7	TRBV10-1	CASSEAGGYEQYF
.	TRBJ1-1	TRBV5-1	CASSLGAGAETEAFF
.	TRBJ2-3	TRBV11-3	CASSLLADTQYF
.	TRBJ2-3	TRBV2	CASSEGDLVPDTQYF
.	TRBJ2-1	TRBV5-1	CASSRSRDNEQFF
.	.	TRBV7-9	CASSSTGRDDEQYF
.	TRBJ2-7	TRBV5-1	CASTTGYDDEQYF
.	TRBJ1-1	TRBV2	CASLRDAGTEAFF
TRBD2	TRBJ2-1	TRBV19	CASAVGGVSYNEQFF
.	TRBJ2-3	TRBV29-1	CSVLYADTQYF
.	TRBJ2-7	TRBV11-2	CASSSPLSPYEQYF
.	TRBJ2-2	TRBV5-1	CASSLDRPNTGELFF
.	TRBJ2-2	TRBV18	CASSPEQKNTGELFF
TRBD2	TRBJ2-3	TRBV28	CASSLPTSGGADTQYF
.	TRBJ1-3	TRBV11-2	CASSQGISGNTIYF
TRBD1	TRBJ2-1	TRBV25-1	CATQDRVAYNEQFF
TRBD1	TRBJ1-4	TRBV5-1	CASSPGQADEKLFF
.	TRBJ2-1	TRBV7-9	CASSLGTSWNEQFF
TRBD1	.	TRBV30	CAWRARGLGEQYF
.	TRBJ1-1	TRBV19	CASSMYWNMNTEAFF
.	TRBJ2-1	TRBV11-2	CASSSTLSSYNEQFF
TRBD1	TRBJ2-5	TRBV6-1	CASSGVGTGRETQYF
TRBD1	TRBJ1-2	TRBV4-1	CASSAGLTGGDDGYTF